The entry below describes one TCR beta chain. The antigen it recognizes is unknown. Base qualities were left out, and no much larger clone turns up one base away. This record belongs to a study of cytomegalovirus exposure and HLA in healthy donors (dated by TCRdb to 2017 to 2019). Notes on the research overall: An earlier analysis of 587 of the donors reported approximately 280 Gb of sequence data and 117 million unique TCR beta sequences obtained from around 170 million T cells. An early release that covered about 600 HLA-typed donors contained 250 to 350 gigabases of sequencing data and tens of millions of unique TCR sequences. Among the roughly 380 genotyped donors, 75% to 90% belonged to the genetic ancestry cluster associated with self-reported Caucasian donors. The aim of the study was to test whether cataloging public T cell receptors could identify signatures of past pathogen exposure. The study used immunosequencing to profile the T cell repertoires of approximately 650 subjects and linked those repertoires to cytomegalovirus serostatus. Along with the approximately 650-subject first cohort, a separate validation cohort of approximately 110 different subjects was used. High-throughput TCR immunosequencing, statistical association of individual TCRs with disease status, and machine learning were combined to predict cytomegalovirus infection status. A later analysis re-examined previously published TCR beta repertoires from 600 to 700 donors and added high-resolution HLA genotyping to investigate patterns of TCR occurrence. Rather than using new phenotypic data, the later analysis identified candidate immune exposures from TCR beta sequences and from how often those sequences occurred across donors. To decide whether each TCR beta V gene segment behaved as functional or pseudogenic, an earlier analysis of some 600 of the donors relied on high-throughput TCR beta sequencing. Donor age, sex, ethnicity and CMV serostatus were compiled alongside the repertoire data. Genome-wide SNP genotypes for about 65% of the 666 donors were used in a later genetic analysis, which treated that subset as a discovery cohort. All discovery cohort repertoires had been generated on a single sequencing platform. Class I and class II HLA loci were covered by the typing at four-digit resolution. The number of donors typed differed by locus, with 629-630 for A, B, C, DRB1 and DQB1, more than 500 for DQA1, 606 for DPA1, and approximately 470 for DPB1. Five DR-DQ haplotypes were handled as single units for association and clustering, since linkage in the cohort was strong. On average, roughly 240,000 unique TCR beta nucleotide sequences were sequenced per donor among a few hundred genotyped donors of the cohort, with around 19% of those sequences being non-productive. Here is what the overall study found, with its caveats: In a later analysis, the rate of TCR association differed among HLA loci, with DRB1 alleles having the most associated TCRs and HLA-C alleles having the fewest. Correlated functional status among segregating V segments might reflect linkage disequilibrium, but an unknown experimental factor could not be ruled out. In vitro tests confirmed that a few of the cytomegalovirus-associated TCR beta chains recognize cytomegalovirus antigens. Several of the top co-occurrence clusters appeared to be linked to parvovirus B19, influenza, CMV and Epstein-Barr virus, according to a later analysis. The study listed 164 TCR beta chains as associated with cytomegalovirus. The cohort was sequenced for TCR beta chains only, and without alpha or paired-chain data the features that could be detected were limited. In an earlier analysis of approximately 590 of the donors, most TCR beta V segments appeared in productive rearrangements about 90% or about 30% of the time, broadly matching IMGT annotations. Because HLA typing was missing for some donors at each locus, association tests included only the typed subset. In a later analysis, most CMV-associated TCR beta chains were found to appear HLA-restricted, with HLA associations seemingly driven largely by CMV exposure. CMV serostatus was the only immune exposure information available for the cohort. Compared with the roughly 700-donor mean, donors in an Asian-associated ancestry cluster had fewer N-insertions in productive TCRs, according to a later genetic analysis. It was suggested by the authors that the approach could potentially be generalized to other disease states and immunological phenotypes. A group of highly shared sequence variants was considered likely to be a technical artifact of the sequencing pipeline. An association between a missense DCLRE1C variant and V-gene and J-gene trimming of TCR beta chains was found in a later genetic analysis and replicated in an independent cohort. A further reported finding was that TCR beta sequences accurately predicted the HLA-A and HLA-B alleles for most subjects in the first cohort. Presence/absence analyses assumed roughly uniform sequencing depth across donors, an assumption that may not hold. In a later analysis, HLA-associated TCR beta chains were found to be more clonally expanded and to have lower generation probabilities than equally common non-associated chains. When HLA alleles, especially DR and DQ, strongly co-occurred, TCR associations were difficult to assign to individual alleles. Most TCR sequences were observed very rarely across donors, whereas some public TCRs were present in many individuals. Because the 87-base-pair reads could not distinguish some IMGT-functional V segments, including TRBV6-2 and TRBV6-3, those segments were excluded. A later analysis associated about 17,000 TCR beta sequences with specific HLA alleles at a false discovery rate of 0.05. In both the original and validation cohorts, the classifier was reported to diagnose cytomegalovirus status with high specificity and sensitivity. Seventeen rarely observed V segments, including chromosome 9 orphons, were excluded from the earlier analysis of about 500 of the donors because counts were too low.

The library was prepared using the immunoSEQ multiplex PCR assay. The multiplex PCR relied on a mix of 60 forward primers for TCR Vbeta segments and 13 reverse primers for TCR Jbeta segments. Amplification of the CDR3 region of rearranged TCR beta genes was performed with a multiplex PCR assay on genomic DNA. The amplified TCR beta libraries were sequenced on the Illumina HiSeq System as 87-base-pair reads. The original methods were these. A later analysis tallied 80 million to 95 million unique TCR beta chains across the 610 or so repertoires, and about 10 million of those chains were shared by two or more donors. Raw reads were error-corrected and collapsed into unique sequences with a nearest-neighbor algorithm that merged closely related sequences to remove PCR and sequencing errors. V, D and J gene segments were assigned by aligning CDR3 sequences to IMGT reference sequences. For a sequence to be retained, a match of at least six nucleotides to both a V gene segment and a J gene segment was required. Rearrangements were classified as productive when the CDR3 lacked stop codons and remained in frame with V and J, and all other rearrangements were classified as non-productive. Following IMGT convention, CDR3 was defined as the stretch from the second conserved V-encoded cysteine up to the conserved J-encoded phenylalanine. The earlier analysis of about 610 of the donors excluded sequences that lacked an unambiguous match to a single V gene segment. An earlier analysis of a few hundred of the donors classified V segments as functional when productive rearrangements were above 56.7% and as segregating when the standard deviation between donors was above 5%. To diagnose cytomegalovirus status from the catalog of TCR beta chain sequences, a statistical classification framework was built. In a later analysis, V and J genes were assigned by comparing TCR nucleotide sequences against IMGT/GENE-DB human TR gene sequences. A later analysis assigned CDR3 sequences and most-parsimonious VDJ recombination scenarios with the TCRdist pipeline. In a later analysis, every TCR beta chain was defined by the combination of its CDR3 amino acid sequence and its V-gene family, and reads without a unique V-gene family were dropped. A later analysis removed 500 to 600 highly shared, low-generation-probability nucleotide sequences to deal with suspected cross-contamination and a sequencing artifact. For each public chain, a later analysis derived a clonal expansion index from normalized ranks of inferred template counts within each repertoire. A later analysis computed generation probabilities with a VDJ recombination model fitted to out-of-frame rearrangements, and checked the results against IGoR. In a later analysis, TCR-TCR, TCR-HLA and TCR-CMV co-occurrence was scored with hypergeometric tests, and a repertoire-size bias correction was applied to TCR pairs. To estimate false discovery rates, a later analysis permuted the HLA or CMV assignments 20 times. In a later analysis, co-occurring TCRs were grouped with DBSCAN, and TCRdist sequence similarity was added when clustering was performed within HLA-allele-positive subsets. Co-occurrence clustering excluded repertoires with fewer than 30,000 or more than 120,000 public chains, plus five with anomalous nucleotide sharing. TCRdb retrieved this table from immuneACCESS and kept in-frame rearrangements only. Not all clones are present; in checked studies, unresolved V genes account for under half, and no reason is known for the remainder. V and J calls plus clone size are reproduced from that table; the DNA served to infer D and trimming. The sample profile shows around 160,000 clones; roughly 84% of them were found once. The ten most abundant clones make up about 1.4% of the sample.

The cohort consisted of hundreds of healthy bone marrow donors. At the time of sampling, all cohort members were nominally healthy, though unrecorded immune exposures were likely present. The donor tested CMV seronegative, placing the donor among the roughly 350 seronegative members of the cohort. Every donor gave a peripheral blood sample, and the peripheral blood mononuclear cells from that sample were used for TCR beta sequencing. Genomic DNA was extracted from the blood cell samples with the Qiagen DNeasy Blood Extraction Kit. The junction carries 14 bases between V and J, which are trimmed by 4 bases and 7 bases respectively. CDR1 SGHRS and CDR2 YFSETQ are derived from the germline V gene. Including cysteine and phenylalanine, the CDR3 has 13 amino acids. Only the CDR3 part of the read is kept: 39 bases, read in frame from the first base.

This sequence uses TRBV5-1 and TRBJ1-2, with the D gene uncertain. Sequencing was done on a sample of PBMCs. This receptor was identified in a woman aged 18 to 35 in good health and CMV-seronegative. The CDR3 reads as follows: CASSLTQEGGYTF. The bases read TGCGCCAGCAGCCTCACCCAGGAGGGTGGCTACACCTTC.